This T cell receptor (beta chain) was identified in a study of cytotoxic CD8 clonotypes in ibrutinib-treated CLL. Only in-frame clones appear in the TCRdb table, and some are missing; sequencing was by immunoSEQ multiplex PCR. Of more than 110,000 clones in the sample, 76% are singletons; the top ten hold 4.5% to 6.5%. Points on this clone: What it binds is unknown.

Germline assignment: CDR1 SGHKS and CDR2 YYEKEE (reference sequence). Trimming pared 1 base from V and 3 bases from J, leaving 8 bases between. The CDR3 length is 13 residues. Study-wide findings and caveats: Higher clonality was seen at ibrutinib response and a return toward baseline at progression. There were differences in sampling times between sustained-remission and progressing patients. Baseline clonality, higher than in age-matched healthy donors, tracked circulating CD8+ T-cell counts.

This rearrangement joins TRBV5-5 to TRBJ2-7; D gene unclear. The sequence was obtained from a human donor with chronic lymphocytic leukemia. The input for sequencing was PBMCs, taken after 24 months of ibrutinib treatment. The CDR3 reads CASSLRQDYEQYF. The CDR3 region has the DNA TGTGCCAGCAGCTTGCGGCAGGACTACGAGCAGTACTTC.